These T cell receptor beta chains were read from a single sample in a study of beta chain features in type 1 diabetes. Clones were sequenced by immunoSEQ multiplex PCR, and TCRdb holds only the in-frame ones, with some missing. The profile covers about 930,000 clones, with roughly 17% appearing a single time and 0.02% to 0.03% taken by the ten largest. Source material: naive CD4+ T cells from blood. The receptors originated from a woman aged 18 to 35 in good health. CDR3s include the opening cysteine and the closing phenylalanine or tryptophan. Fields, in order: CDR3 protein, J gene, V gene.

CDR3 protein: CSSQVSYEQYF
J gene: TRBJ2-7
V gene: TRBV20-1

CDR3 protein: CASSSTWQGEVETQYF
J gene: TRBJ2-5
V gene: TRBV6-5

CDR3 protein: CASIPGLAARDTQCF
J gene: TRBJ2-3
V gene: TRBV7-6

CDR3 protein: CASTQRGLAGVETQYF
J gene: TRBJ2-5
V gene: TRBV5-6

CDR3 protein: CASSAILGTSGQETQYF
J gene: TRBJ2-5
V gene: TRBV9

CDR3 protein: CASSSSGRARQETQYF
J gene: TRBJ2-5
V gene: TRBV7-9

CDR3 protein: CASSVARIDEQFF
J gene: .
V gene: TRBV9

CDR3 protein: CASSLAGGAGNTIYF
J gene: TRBJ1-3
V gene: TRBV7-9

CDR3 protein: CASSAQLAINEQFF
J gene: TRBJ2-1
V gene: TRBV9

CDR3 protein: CASSPYEGQLRETQYF
J gene: TRBJ2-5
V gene: TRBV18

CDR3 protein: CASSLVPGVGNEQFF
J gene: TRBJ2-1
V gene: TRBV11-2